The 31 T cell receptor beta chains given below trace back to one sample, sequenced in a study of PD-1 blockade in classical Hodgkin lymphoma. Data came from immunoSEQ multiplex PCR; TCRdb stores just in-frame clones and leaves some out. The repertoire holds some 38,000 clones, with 76% as singletons. Each patient's relapse followed autologous stem cell transplantation, and brentuximab vedotin exposure varied. This material consisted of peripheral blood mononuclear cells (PBMCs), taken before the second cycle of nivolumab. Receptor source: a human donor with classical Hodgkin lymphoma.

This clone turned up a few times. This sequence joins TRBV7-2 and TRBJ1-1, with a possible D match to TRBD1 (5 bases). The germline V gene encodes CDR1 SGHTA and CDR2 FQGNSA. Trimming removed 3 bases from V and 2 bases from J, with 10 bases in between. The length of the CDR3 is 14 residues. CDR3 sequence (DNA): TGTGCCAGCAGCTTTTACAGGAGTAACACTGAAGCTTTCTTT. Its protein is CASSFYRSNTEAFF.

V usage is TRBV21-1 and J usage is TRBJ1-2; the table gives TRBD1 as D, unverified against the DNA. TRBV21-1 is a pseudogene locus. The CDR3 totals 14 residues. CDR3 sequence: CASSREDREYGYTF. CDR3 nucleotide sequence: TGTGCCAGCAGCAGGGAGGACAGGGAGTATGGCTACACCTTC.

The rearrangement joins TRBV6-6 to TRBJ2-3; D gene uncertain. This CDR3 is 14 amino acids long. Germline V gene data show CDR1 as MNHNY and CDR2 as SVGAGI (reference sequence). V lost 2 bases and J lost 4, with 10 bases in between. The CDR3 nucleotides read TGTGCCAGCAGTTACCACCAGACTTCAGATACGCAGTATTTT. This encodes CASSYHQTSDTQYF.

The chain uses TRBV6-5 and TRBJ2-5; D gene ambiguous. Germline V lookup: CDR1 MNHEY, CDR2 SVGAGI. The germline V and J ends were trimmed by 6 bases and 4 bases, with 15 bases remaining between them. This CDR3 comprises 14 residues. CDR3 loop: CASSPYSRRETQYF. The CDR3 coding sequence is TGTGCCAGCAGCCCATATTCCCGGCGAGAGACCCAGTACTTC.

The chain links TRBV7-8 to TRBJ2-3; D possibly matches TRBD1 or TRBD2 (5 bases each). V lost 4 bases to trimming and J lost 0 bases, with 14 bases between them. Germline CDR1 reads SGHVS; CDR2 reads FQNEAQ. The CDR3 length is 16 residues. In DNA form, the CDR3 reads TGTGCCAGCAGCTCGCCCCGGGACGGAAGCACAGATACGCAGTATTTT. Translating it yields CASSSPRDGSTDTQYF.

For this clone: An end of the junction differs from the germline gene, which may be a read error. The J gene is TRBJ1-6, the V gene TRBV6-5; D call uncertain. Germline CDR1 MNHEY, CDR2 SVGAGI. The CDR3 is 14 residues long. The CDR3 region is CDSRLAQVVEPLHF. The CDR3 DNA reads as TGTGACAGCAGATTGGCCCAAGTGGTGGAGCCCCTCCACTTT.

V and J are TRBV9 and TRBJ2-5; maybe TRBD2 (5 bases). This CDR3 has 14 amino acids. Germline V gene lookup returns CDR1 SGDLS and CDR2 YYNGEE. Trimming removed 0 bases from V and 1 base from J, with 7 bases in between. The CDR3 nucleotides are TGTGCCAGCAGCGTAGACGGGGTCCAAGAGACCCAGTACTTC. The encoded protein is CASSVDGVQETQYF.

For the CDR3, the DNA is TGTGCCAGCAGCCCTCTCCGCAGGACTAGCGGGTTTACAGATACGCAGTATTTT. This sequence encodes CASSPLRRTSGFTDTQYF. The rearrangement links TRBV11-2 to TRBJ2-3; 11 positions agree with TRBD2. Unmatched junction bases numbered 13, after V lost 5 bases and J lost 3 bases. Germline CDR1 reads SGHAT; CDR2 reads FQNNGV. The CDR3 extends over 18 amino acids.

The V and J genes are TRBV6-5 and TRBJ2-5; TRBD2 agrees at 8 bases. The CDR3 has 13 amino acids. Germline CDR1 is MNHEY and CDR2 is SVGAGI. The V segment lost 6 bases and the J segment 5 bases; nucleotides outside the gene matches: 5. CDR3 nucleotide sequence: TGTGCCAGCAGACCGGGGGGGCGGGAGACCCAGTACTTC. Amino acid sequence: CASRPGGRETQYF.

The chain employs TRBV4-3 and TRBJ2-1, with 11 bases that match TRBD2. J lost 4 bases, V lost 0 bases, and 11 bases had no gene match. The CDR3 length is 19 residues. The V gene's germline CDR1 is LGHNA and CDR2 YSLEER. In DNA, the CDR3 is TGCGCCAGCAGCCAAGACCCACCTGGACTAGCGGGTGTTTACAATGAGCAGTTCTTC. Its protein product is CASSQDPPGLAGVYNEQFF.

The rearrangement joins TRBV4-3 to TRBJ2-1; the match to TRBD1 covers 10 bases. Germline V CDR1 and CDR2: LGHNA, YSLEER. This CDR3 is 15 amino acids long. Unmatched junction bases numbered 6, after V lost 0 bases and J lost 10 bases. The CDR3 region is CASSQDPDRGREQFF. DNA for the CDR3: TGCGCCAGCAGCCAAGATCCGGACAGGGGGAGGGAGCAGTTCTTC.

Only a few counts were recorded for this clone. V is TRBV7-9 and J is TRBJ1-2, with D perhaps matching TRBD1 (5 bases). Germline V gene sequence: CDR1 SEHNR, CDR2 FQNEAQ (reference sequence). The V and J ends lost 5 bases and 10 bases respectively, with 11 bases between them. The CDR3 contains 11 residues. The DNA of the CDR3 is TGTGCCAGCAGCCTTGGGACCTTCTACACCTTC. This translates into CASSLGTFYTF.

The rearrangement joins TRBV5-6 to TRBJ2-7, with a possible D match to TRBD2 (6 bases). Looked up from germline, CDR1 is SGHDT and CDR2 is YYEEEE. This CDR3 is 13 amino acids long. Trimming cost V 2 bases and J 3 bases, with 9 bases left between them. CDR3 in DNA: TGTGCCAGCAGCTTCCAGGGACTCTACGAGCAGTACTTC. Residues: CASSFQGLYEQYF.

The V call is TRBV27, the J call TRBJ2-2; D gene ambiguous. The V and J ends lost 6 bases and 0 bases respectively, with 11 bases between them. The length of the CDR3 is 15 residues. CDR1 is MNHEY, CDR2 SMNVEV, per germline (reference sequence). CDR3 nucleotide sequence: TGTGCCAGCAGATTGGACGTTTCGAACACCGGGGAGCTGTTTTTT. This encodes CASRLDVSNTGELFF.

For the CDR3, the DNA is TGTGCCAGCAGCCCCTCGTTCACCGGGGAGCTGTTTTTT. Its translation: CASSPSFTGELFF. This chain uses TRBV7-6 with TRBJ2-2; no clear D. From germline, CDR1 is SGHVS and CDR2 FNYEAQ. The CDR3 consists of 13 residues. The V and J ends lost 5 bases and 4 bases respectively, with 8 bases between them. Complete variable domain (other parts from reference TRBV7-6 and TRBJ2-2): GAGVSQSPRYKVTKRGQDVALRCDPISGHVSLYWYRQALGQGPEFLTYFNYEAQQDKSGLPNDRFSAERPEGSISTLTIQRTEQRDSAMYRCASSPSFTGELFFGEGSRLTVL.

This chain links TRBV27 with TRBJ1-3; possibly TRBD1 for D (5 bases). V lost 5 bases and J 1 base, leaving 12 bases between the germline ends. The CDR3 consists of 15 residues. Per the germline V gene, CDR1 is MNHEY and CDR2 is SMNVEV (reference sequence). CDR3 in amino acids: CASSKPRDSGNTIYF. CDR3 coding DNA: TGTGCCAGCAGTAAACCCAGGGATTCTGGAAACACCATATATTTT.

The chain combines TRBV19 with TRBJ2-2, with a weak D call TRBD1 (6 bases). Trimming stripped 7 bases from V and 7 bases from J, with 16 bases between. CDR1 is LNHDA, CDR2 SQIVND, per germline (reference sequence). The CDR3 extends over 14 amino acids. CDR3 bases: TGTGCCAGTAACGGGTGGCAGGGGAACGGGGAGCTGTTTTTT. This sequence encodes CASNGWQGNGELFF.

This clone appeared once. This chain links TRBV5-8 with TRBJ2-7; D could derive from TRBD1 or TRBD2 (5 bases each). The CDR3 consists of 13 residues. V lost 5 bases, J lost 0 bases, and 9 bases lay in between. Germline-derived CDR1 and CDR2 are SGHTS and YDEGEE. CDR3 DNA: TGTGCCAGCAGACGGGACGACTCCTACGAGCAGTACTTC. Encoded protein: CASRRDDSYEQYF.

This rearrangement joins TRBV5-1 to TRBJ2-3; maybe TRBD2 (7 bases). The CDR3 loop spans 16 amino acids. The V end was cut by 2 bases, the J end by 9 bases, with 22 bases between. The V gene's germline CDR1 is SGHRS and CDR2 YFSETQ. The CDR3 protein is CASSFEGGPPPWTQYF. The CDR3, as DNA: TGCGCCAGCAGCTTTGAGGGGGGGCCTCCCCCGTGGACGCAGTATTTT. The whole variable domain, remainder taken from reference TRBV5-1 and TRBJ2-3, is KAGVTQTPRYLIKTRGQQVTLSCSPISGHRSVSWYQQTPGQGLQFLFEYFSETQRNKGNFPGRFSGRQFSNSRSEMNVSTLELGDSALYLCASSFEGGPPPWTQYFGPGTRLTVL.

V usage is TRBV11-2 and J usage is TRBJ2-5, with 8 bases that match TRBD2. In germline, CDR1 is SGHAT, CDR2 FQNNGV. After removal of 9 bases from V and 4 bases from J, the junction contained 13 bases not matched to a gene. The CDR3 spans 15 residues. The CDR3 here is CASGVTGGEGETQYF. The CDR3 region has the DNA TGTGCCAGTGGGGTAACGGGGGGGGAAGGAGAGACCCAGTACTTC.

CDR3 region: CASSTGLAGPQETQYF. The CDR3 DNA reads as TGTGCCAGCAGTACAGGACTAGCGGGGCCTCAAGAGACCCAGTACTTC. The chain carries TRBV2 and TRBJ2-5; 12 bases align to TRBD2. This CDR3 contains 16 residues. Germline assignment: CDR1 SNHLY and CDR2 FYNNEI. V lost 5 bases and J lost 2; bases outside the gene matches: 6.

CDR3 bases: TGTGCCAGCAGCTCACAGGGGAGGTCGTCGGGTACGCAGTATTTT. Residues: CASSSQGRSSGTQYF. The chain uses TRBV2 and TRBJ2-3, with D possibly matching TRBD1 (7 bases). The V and J ends lost 6 bases and 8 bases respectively, with 21 bases between them. The CDR3 length is 15 residues. The germline CDR1 and CDR2 sequences are SNHLY and FYNNEI.

The gene calls are TRBV6-5 and TRBJ1-2, with D unclear. The CDR3 sequence is 14 residues long. The ends were cut back, 5 bases at V and 0 bases at J, with 10 bases in the middle. The germline V gene encodes CDR1 MNHEY and CDR2 SVGAGI. CDR3 bases: TGTGCCAGCAGTCCAATTGGGACTAACTATGGCTACACCTTC. It codes for CASSPIGTNYGYTF.

In DNA, the CDR3 is TGTGCCAGCAGTGGGCGGGGAGGGTACGAGCAGTACTTC. It codes for CASSGRGGYEQYF. This chain joins TRBV6-1 and TRBJ2-7; TRBD2 aligns across 7 bases. V trimming: 4 bases; J trimming: 4 bases; junction bases outside the gene matches: 4. Germline V lookup: CDR1 MNHNS, CDR2 SASEGT. There are 13 residues in the CDR3.

This clone showed up just once. The chain couples TRBV7-2 to TRBJ1-4; D is undetermined. Germline V gene lookup returns CDR1 SGHTA and CDR2 FQGNSA. The CDR3 is made up of 13 amino acids. Trimming took 8 bases from V and 5 from J, leaving 12 bases between them. The chain's CDR3 is CASALQLNEKLFF. As DNA, the CDR3 is TGTGCCAGCGCCCTACAGTTAAATGAAAAACTGTTTTTT. Complete variable domain (other parts from reference TRBV7-2 and TRBJ1-4): GAGVSQSPSNKVTEKGKDVELRCDPISGHTALYWYRQSLGQGLEFLIYFQGNSAPDKSGLPSDRFSAERTGGSVSTLTIQRTQQEDSAVYLCASALQLNEKLFFGSGTQLSVL.

This rearrangement joins TRBV18 to TRBJ2-3; TRBD2 aligns across 9 bases. CDR3 size: 17 residues. The J segment lost 3 bases and the V segment lost 1 base, leaving 8 bases of the junction unmatched. Germline loops: CDR1 KGHSH, CDR2 LQKENI. The CDR3, as DNA: TGTGCCAGCTCACCACGGAGGTTAGCGGGGGATACAGATACGCAGTATTTT. Encoded protein: CASSPRRLAGDTDTQYF.

The rearrangement links TRBV5-1 to TRBJ1-1, with D unresolved. CDR3 size: 15 residues. Germline-derived CDR1 and CDR2 are SGHRS and YFSETQ. V lost 1 base and J lost 3, with 13 bases in between. The DNA for the CDR3 is TGCGCCAGCAGCTTGAATCGGCCATCGGACACTGAAGCTTTCTTT. Translating gives CASSLNRPSDTEAFF.

This clone has a handful of counts. Other DNA variants within this sample encode the same CDR3. The rearrangement uses TRBV27 and TRBJ1-6; no firm D call. Looked up from germline, CDR1 is MNHEY and CDR2 is SMNVEV (reference sequence). V lost 5 bases and J lost 0, with 2 bases in between. This CDR3 is 13 amino acids long. CDR3 sequence reads: CASSPSYNSPLHF. The CDR3 region has the DNA TGTGCCAGCAGTCCCTCCTATAATTCACCCCTCCACTTT.

The genes are TRBV7-2 and TRBJ1-2; the match to TRBD1 covers 7 bases. The CDR3 loop spans 14 amino acids. Germline V gives CDR1 SGHTA, CDR2 FQGNSA. V dropped 0 bases and J dropped 8; count of bases not matched to a gene: 6. CDR3 sequence reads: CASSLAEPGGGYTF. The DNA of the CDR3 is TGTGCCAGCAGCTTAGCGGAACCAGGGGGGGGCTACACCTTC.

J is TRBJ1-5 and V is TRBV7-9; 7 nucleotides line up with TRBD1. The V and J ends lost 3 bases and 0 bases, in that order; junction bases with no gene match: 11. The germline gives CDR1 SEHNR, CDR2 FQNEAQ (reference sequence). There are 18 residues in the CDR3. The CDR3 DNA follows: TGTGCCAGCAGCTTTTGGACAGGAACGGCCTATAGCAATCAGCCCCAGCATTTT. The encoded protein is CASSFWTGTAYSNQPQHF.

The chain recombines TRBV15 with TRBJ2-3; maybe TRBD1 (6 bases). Trimming removed 3 bases at V and 5 bases at J, with 12 bases between. The germline V gene encodes CDR1 LNHNV and CDR2 YYDKDF (reference sequence). The CDR3 spans 14 residues. CDR3 nucleotides: TGTGCCACCAGCAGTCCCACGGGACAAGATACGCAGTATTTT. As protein: CATSSPTGQDTQYF.